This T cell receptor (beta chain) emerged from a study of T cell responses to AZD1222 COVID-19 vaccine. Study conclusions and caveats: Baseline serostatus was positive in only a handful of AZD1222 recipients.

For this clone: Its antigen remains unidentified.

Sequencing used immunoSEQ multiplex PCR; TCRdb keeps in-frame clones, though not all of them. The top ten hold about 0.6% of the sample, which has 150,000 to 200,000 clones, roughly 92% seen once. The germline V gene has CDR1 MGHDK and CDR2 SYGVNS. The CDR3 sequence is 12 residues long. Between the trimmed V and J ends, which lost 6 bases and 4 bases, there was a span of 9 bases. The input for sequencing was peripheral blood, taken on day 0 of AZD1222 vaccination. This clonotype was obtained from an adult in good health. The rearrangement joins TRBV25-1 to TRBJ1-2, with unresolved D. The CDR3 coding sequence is TGTGCCAGCAGACCCTGGAGCTATGGCTACACCTTC. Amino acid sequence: CASRPWSYGYTF.